Below are 17 T cell receptor beta chains sequenced from a single sample in a study of blood T cell repertoires in COVID-19. TCRdb keeps only in-frame clones here, not all; method: immunoSEQ multiplex PCR. Of about 370,000 clones in the sample, roughly nine tenths were seen once. The source material was peripheral blood. Source of these receptors: a woman aged 25 to 39 with COVID-19, enrolled during active disease.

The genes are TRBV10-1 and TRBJ2-7; D is perhaps TRBD1 (6 bases). The CDR3 is made up of 16 amino acids. Germline V lookup: CDR1 WNHNN, CDR2 SYGVQD (reference sequence). V lost 3 bases and J lost 0, with 15 bases in between. The CDR3 loop reads CASSDFDRTYSYEQYF. As DNA, the CDR3 is TGCGCCAGCAGTGATTTTGACAGGACTTACTCCTACGAGCAGTACTTC.

This chain connects TRBV4-1 to TRBJ2-3, with 9 positions matching TRBD2. The CDR3 covers 17 residues. Losses at the gene ends were 0 bases for V and 2 bases for J; bases not matched to a gene: 6. Germline lookup yields CDR1 MGHRA and CDR2 YSYEKL. This CDR3 reads CASSQERGLAYTDTQYF. As DNA, the CDR3 is TGCGCCAGCAGCCAAGAACGGGGACTAGCCTACACAGATACGCAGTATTTT.

The rearrangement uses TRBV7-8 and TRBJ1-2, with 7 bases aligning to TRBD1. After removal of 5 bases from V and 2 bases from J, the junction contained 8 bases not matched to a gene. Germline CDR1 is SGHVS and CDR2 is FQNEAQ. There are 15 residues in the CDR3. CDR3 region: CASSAHGTANYGYTF. CDR3 DNA: TGTGCCAGCAGCGCACACGGGACAGCCAACTATGGCTACACCTTC.

The rearrangement joins TRBV19 to TRBJ1-1; no reliable D call. The CDR3 spans 12 residues. V was pared by 11 bases and J by 3 bases, with 13 bases between. Germline V lookup: CDR1 LNHDA, CDR2 SQIVND (reference sequence). CDR3 protein: CASFSGYTEAFF. In DNA form, the CDR3 reads TGTGCCTCCTTTTCGGGGTACACTGAAGCTTTCTTT.

CDR3 sequence reads: CASSPPGLASYNEQFF. CDR3 nucleotide sequence: TGTGCCAGCTCACCCCCGGGACTAGCATCCTACAATGAGCAGTTCTTC. V and J are TRBV18 and TRBJ2-1; 9 positions match TRBD2. Looked up from germline, CDR1 is KGHSH and CDR2 is LQKENI. With V trimmed by 3 bases and J by 1 base, 4 bases remained unmatched. CDR3 length equals 16 residues.

V usage is TRBV7-9 and J usage is TRBJ2-1, with unresolved D. This CDR3 is 16 amino acids long. Germline assignment: CDR1 SEHNR and CDR2 FQNEAQ (reference sequence). Trimming left V 5 bases short and J 7 bases short, with 21 bases between. The CDR3 bases are TGTGCCAGCAGCGTTCTGGCCCCAGAGCTCGGGAATGAGCAGTTCTTC. Translated, it gives CASSVLAPELGNEQFF.

V gene TRBV12-3 or TRBV12-4 combines with J gene TRBJ1-1, with a weak D call TRBD1 (5 bases). Trimming stripped 1 base from V and 10 bases from J, with 13 bases between. The CDR3 spans 13 residues. CDR3 in amino acids: CASSLGGEVRAFF. Written as DNA, the CDR3 is TGTGCCAGCAGTTTAGGGGGCGAGGTTCGAGCTTTCTTT.

The count of this clone is one. This sequence joins TRBV18 and TRBJ2-2, with D hard to call. Germline loops: CDR1 KGHSH, CDR2 LQKENI. Trimming pared 4 bases from V and 6 bases from J, leaving 6 bases between. CDR3 length equals 12 residues. CDR3 nucleotide sequence: TGTGCCAGCTCACTCGCGCCCGGGGAGCTGTTTTTT. Translating gives CASSLAPGELFF.

The J gene is TRBJ2-1, the V gene TRBV5-6; tentatively, D is TRBD2 (6 bases). The CDR3 is 18 amino acids. Germline-derived CDR1 and CDR2 are SGHDT and YYEEEE. Trimming removed 0 bases from V and 5 bases from J, with 21 bases in between. The CDR3 nucleotides read TGTGCCAGCAGCTTGGTTGCGATCGGGGACTTTTCCCACAATGAGCAGTTCTTC. Translated, it gives CASSLVAIGDFSHNEQFF. The full variable domain, rest sourced from reference TRBV5-6 and TRBJ2-1, is DAGVTQSPTHLIKTRGQQVTLRCSPKSGHDTVSWYQQALGQGPQFIFQYYEEEERQRGNFPDRFSGHQFPNYSSELNVNALLLGDSALYLCASSLVAIGDFSHNEQFFGPGTRLTVL.

The chain has TRBV7-2 and TRBJ2-7, with 8 nucleotides matching TRBD2. V was pared by 5 bases and J by 8 bases, with 14 bases of the junction left unmatched. CDR3 length: 15 amino acids. In germline, CDR1 is SGHTA, CDR2 FQGNSA. CDR3 sequence reads: CASSPTGGPGGKQYV. CDR3 coding DNA: TGTGCCAGCAGCCCTACGGGCGGGCCGGGGGGGAAGCAGTACGTC.

This clone was recorded once. The J gene is TRBJ2-7, the V gene TRBV30; 10 bases line up with TRBD2. The CDR3 has 16 residues. The V gene's germline CDR1 is GTSNPN and CDR2 SVGIG (reference sequence). The V segment lost 2 bases and the J segment 2 bases; nucleotides outside the gene matches: 9. This CDR3 reads CAWSTSFSGRPYEQYV. CDR3 in DNA: TGTGCCTGGAGTACGTCCTTTAGCGGGAGGCCCTACGAGCAGTACGTC.

The chain carries TRBV6-6 and TRBJ2-1; possible D gene TRBD2, 5 bases. Germline V lookup: CDR1 MNHNY, CDR2 SVGAGI (reference sequence). V gave up 5 bases and J gave up 2 bases, with 25 bases separating them. The CDR3 runs 19 residues. CDR3 amino acids: CASSPLLSGRHNTYNEQFF. In DNA form, the CDR3 reads TGTGCCAGCAGTCCACTCCTCAGCGGACGTCACAACACCTACAATGAGCAGTTCTTC.

On this clone itself: Other DNA variants within this sample encode the same CDR3. The chain employs TRBV11-2 and TRBJ1-1; perhaps TRBD1 as D (6 bases). The CDR3 runs to 13 residues. V lost 3 bases and J lost 1, with 6 bases in between. The germline CDR1 and CDR2 sequences are SGHAT and FQNNGV. Here the CDR3 reads CASSLDRNTEAFF. The CDR3 bases are TGTGCCAGCAGCTTGGACAGGAACACTGAAGCTTTCTTT.

The rearrangement links TRBV3-1 (or the pseudogene TRBV3-2) to TRBJ1-2, with 7 bases matching TRBD1. Germline V gene lookup returns CDR1 LGHDT and CDR2 YNNKEL (reference sequence). This CDR3 spans 15 amino acids. The junction had 5 bases not matched to a gene; V was cut back by 3 bases and J by 1 base. The CDR3 spells CASSHSRQGNYGYTF. The CDR3 DNA sequence: TGTGCCAGCAGCCACTCCCGACAGGGTAACTATGGCTACACCTTC.

This clone was seen more than once but under ten times. This chain connects TRBV24-1 to TRBJ1-2, with 9 bases that match TRBD1. V was pared by 4 bases and J by 7 bases, with 9 bases of the junction left unmatched. This CDR3 spans 15 amino acids. Per germline, CDR1 KGHDR and CDR2 SFDVKD. The CDR3 DNA sequence: TGTGCCACCAGTGACCAATCCGGGACAGGGTCTGGCTACACCTTC. This translates into CATSDQSGTGSGYTF.

A few counts support this clone. The rearrangement links TRBV19 to TRBJ2-1; 9 nucleotides match TRBD2. Germline values: CDR1 LNHDA, CDR2 SQIVND (reference sequence). The trim removed 3 bases at V and 8 bases at J, leaving 14 bases unmatched. CDR3 length: 17 residues. CDR3 loop: CASSIKAAGGSRDEQFF. The CDR3 nucleotides read TGTGCCAGTAGTATTAAGGCGGCGGGAGGGTCCAGGGATGAGCAGTTCTTC.

V gene TRBV5-1 combines with J gene TRBJ2-7, with 7 bases fitting TRBD1. Per germline, CDR1 SGHRS and CDR2 YFSETQ. With 1 base clipped from V and 5 bases from J, the junction kept 6 bases outside the gene matches. CDR3 length equals 14 residues. CDR3 sequence reads: CASSLWRQGDEQYF. CDR3 nucleotide sequence: TGCGCCAGCAGCTTGTGGAGGCAGGGGGACGAGCAGTACTTC.